Here is one T cell receptor beta chain with its context. As originally analysed: How many nucleated cells were present was estimated from reference gene primer amplification. Assay used: immunoSEQ multiplex PCR; TCRdb lists only in-frame clones, some missing. V, J and clone size reflect that table, while D and trimming were determined from the DNA. The data contain about 120,000 clones, roughly three quarters of them singletons. These data originate in a study of blood T cell repertoires in COVID-19. Study-wide context: Sources were T cells, B-cell-depleted T cells, or PBMCs; the material itself was cDNA or gDNA.

Sequencing used peripheral blood. The receptor comes from a human donor in a cohort sampled during active COVID-19.

CDR3 DNA: TGTGCCACGGGGGATGGAGGGCTCAGCAATCAGCCCCAGCATTTT. The encoded protein is CATGDGGLSNQPQHF. The chain recombines TRBV10-3 with TRBJ1-5, with D tentatively TRBD1 (5 bases). There are 15 residues in the CDR3. The germline gives CDR1 ENHRY, CDR2 SYGVKD. Trimming shortened V by 10 bases and J by 1 base, and 17 bases separated the two germline ends.